The 18 T cell receptor beta chains below all came from one sample that was sequenced in a study of blood T cell repertoires in COVID-19. Assay: immunoSEQ multiplex PCR; the TCRdb copy retains only in-frame clones and omits some. The sample yields over 200,000 clones, over 80% seen once. The material sequenced was peripheral blood. The receptor source for this set is a young man with COVID-19, enrolled during active disease.

The V call is TRBV29-1, the J call TRBJ2-1; TRBD1 might be the D (5 bases). V dropped 0 bases and J dropped 5 bases, with 8 bases sitting between them. The CDR3 totals 13 residues. Per germline, CDR1 SQVTM and CDR2 ANQGSEA. CDR3 DNA sequence: TGCAGCGTTGAAGAGGCAGGGAACAATGAGCAGTTCTTC. Amino acid sequence: CSVEEAGNNEQFF.

The chain's CDR3 is CASSPRDRGVYGYTF. Here the CDR3 DNA reads TGTGCCAGCAGTCCGAGGGACAGGGGAGTCTATGGCTACACCTTC. The rearrangement uses TRBV28 and TRBJ1-2; 10 bases align to TRBD1. J gave up 4 bases and V 5 bases, and 7 bases lay outside the gene matches. Per the germline V gene, CDR1 is MDHEN and CDR2 is SYDVKM. The CDR3 is made up of 15 amino acids.

This clone was seen once. The chain links TRBV9 to TRBJ2-7; 10 bases match TRBD2. Trimming took 2 bases from V and 5 from J; bases not matched to a gene: 4. Germline CDR1 reads SGDLS; CDR2 reads YYNGEE. The CDR3 loop spans 14 amino acids. The CDR3 is CASSVGTSANEQYF. CDR3 DNA sequence: TGTGCCAGCAGCGTCGGGACTAGCGCAAACGAGCAGTACTTC.

This rearrangement joins TRBV19 to TRBJ2-1; possible D gene TRBD2, 7 bases. This CDR3 has 15 amino acids. The germline V and J ends were trimmed by 7 bases and 5 bases, with 18 bases remaining between them. CDR1 is LNHDA and CDR2 is SQIVND in the germline V gene (reference sequence). The DNA for the CDR3 is TGTGCCAGTAACCCCGCGGGGGCGGGGCACAATGAGCAGTTCTTC. Its translation is CASNPAGAGHNEQFF.

This chain joins TRBV5-1 and TRBJ1-5; no clear D gene. The CDR3 has 15 residues. Deletions cut 0 bases from V and 3 bases from J, with 10 bases between. CDR1 is SGHRS and CDR2 is YFSETQ in the germline V gene. The CDR3 DNA reads as TGCGCCAGCAGCTTGGAGGGAGACACCAATCAGCCCCAGCATTTT. The encoded protein is CASSLEGDTNQPQHF.

This rearrangement joins TRBV24-1 to TRBJ2-5; D remains ambiguous. In germline, CDR1 is KGHDR, CDR2 SFDVKD. The germline V and J ends were trimmed by 4 bases and 4 bases, with 12 bases remaining between them. The length of the CDR3 is 14 residues. The chain's CDR3 is CATSDSLALETQYF. The CDR3 bases are TGTGCCACCAGTGACTCCCTTGCGCTAGAGACCCAGTACTTC.

The chain recombines TRBV24-1 with TRBJ2-7, with D possibly TRBD1 on 6 matching bases. V was trimmed by 4 bases and J by 2 bases, leaving 11 bases between them. This CDR3 comprises 14 residues. Per the germline V gene, CDR1 is KGHDR and CDR2 is SFDVKD. The CDR3 bases are TGTGCCACCAGTGACACCGGGACACCCTACGAGCAGTACTTC. Its translation is CATSDTGTPYEQYF.

The chain combines TRBV19 with TRBJ1-5; TRBD1 agrees at 7 bases. The CDR3 totals 14 residues. Per the germline V gene, CDR1 is LNHDA and CDR2 is SQIVND (reference sequence). V was clipped by 9 bases and J by 2 bases; unmatched bases: 7. The CDR3 sequence: CASQGDLGNQPQHF. CDR3 DNA sequence: TGTGCCAGCCAGGGGGATTTAGGCAATCAGCCCCAGCATTTT.

As for this clone: Relative to the germline gene, one junction end is altered; a read error may explain this. The V call is TRBV3-1 (or the pseudogene TRBV3-2), the J call TRBJ1-3; D is undetermined. The CDR3 extends over 14 amino acids. From germline, CDR1 is LGHDT and CDR2 YNNKEL (reference sequence). CDR3 DNA sequence: TGTGCCAGTAGCCTGATGAGGACTGGAAACACCATATATTTT. It yields the protein CASSLMRTGNTIYF.

The chain uses TRBV30 and TRBJ2-7; possibly TRBD1 for D (6 bases). Deletions cut 7 bases from V and 0 bases from J, with 13 bases between. The CDR3 extends over 13 amino acids. Germline V CDR1 and CDR2: GTSNPN, SVGIG (reference sequence). CDR3 protein: CASDSASSYEQYF. The CDR3 DNA is TGTGCCTCGGACAGCGCGAGCTCCTACGAGCAGTACTTC.

The V gene is TRBV27, the J gene TRBJ2-7; TRBD1 is a possible D gene (7 bases). Trimming cost V 7 bases and J 4 bases, with 14 bases left between them. CDR1 is MNHEY and CDR2 is SMNVEV in the germline V gene (reference sequence). This CDR3 comprises 13 residues. The CDR3 is CASNPQGGYEQYF. The CDR3 DNA reads TGTGCCAGCAACCCCCAGGGGGGTTACGAGCAGTACTTC.

V and J are TRBV5-6 and TRBJ2-1; TRBD2 matches 12 bases. The CDR3 spans 15 residues. V was pared by 3 bases and J by 12 bases, with 10 bases of the junction left unmatched. In germline, CDR1 is SGHDT, CDR2 YYEEEE. CDR3 loop: CASSSLAGGRGTQFF. The CDR3, as DNA: TGTGCCAGCAGCTCCCTAGCGGGGGGGCGAGGGACGCAGTTCTTC.

This rearrangement joins TRBV11-2 to TRBJ1-2; D possibly corresponds to TRBD1 (6 bases). CDR3 size: 15 residues. The germline V gene has CDR1 SGHAT and CDR2 FQNNGV. Deletions cut 5 bases from V and 8 bases from J, with 21 bases between. The CDR3 nucleotides read TGTGCCAGCAGCCCAACCGAGGGCAGGGGTAAAGGCTACACCTTC. Translation: CASSPTEGRGKGYTF.

J is TRBJ1-1 and V is TRBV15; D is ambiguous. The CDR3 sequence is 15 residues long. The germline gives CDR1 LNHNV, CDR2 YYDKDF (reference sequence). V was shortened by 2 bases and J by 0 bases, with 10 bases between the two germline ends. The CDR3 DNA reads TGTGCCACCAGCAGACAGTTACTAATGAACACTGAAGCTTTCTTT. Amino acid sequence: CATSRQLLMNTEAFF.

CDR3 residues: CATQEALTRSYEQYF. In nucleotides, the CDR3 is TGTGCCACCCAGGAGGCCCTAACTCGCTCCTACGAGCAGTACTTC. The chain joins TRBV6-6 to TRBJ2-7, with D possibly TRBD2 on 5 matching bases. Germline CDR1 reads MNHNY; CDR2 reads SVGAGI (reference sequence). V shed 10 bases and J shed 0 bases, with 19 bases lying between them. This CDR3 comprises 15 residues.

J is TRBJ2-1 and V is TRBV5-5, with 10 bases fitting TRBD2. Germline lookup yields CDR1 SGHKS and CDR2 YYEKEE (reference sequence). V lost 0 bases and J lost 7; bases outside the gene matches: 16. This CDR3 is 19 amino acids long. The CDR3 DNA follows: TGTGCCAGCAGCTTGGAGCTAGCGGGAGTAATTCGAAGTGGGAATGAGCAGTTCTTC. Its translation is CASSLELAGVIRSGNEQFF.

This sequence joins TRBV9 and TRBJ2-5; D gene unclear. CDR1 and CDR2 from the germline V gene are SGDLS and YYNGEE. Between the trimmed V and J ends, which lost 0 bases and 5 bases, there was a span of 5 bases. The CDR3 loop spans 12 amino acids. CDR3 nucleotides: TGTGCCAGCAGCGTAGGAGCGGAGACCCAGTACTTC. It translates to CASSVGAETQYF.

The J gene is TRBJ1-2, the V gene TRBV4-1, with unresolved D. Germline loops: CDR1 MGHRA, CDR2 YSYEKL. The CDR3 contains 14 residues. The V and J ends lost 1 base and 8 bases respectively, with 14 bases between them. In nucleotides, the CDR3 is TGCGCCAGCAGCCAAGTCTCGGGATCTGGCGGCTACACCTTC. As protein: CASSQVSGSGGYTF.